These 31 T cell receptor beta chains came from one sample sequenced in a study of blood T cell repertoires in COVID-19. The method was immunoSEQ multiplex PCR; TCRdb's version includes in-frame clones alone and lacks a portion of them. This repertoire shows some 35,000 clones, around 82% found once; its top ten account for approximately 3.3%. Specimen: peripheral blood. The receptors shown here come from a man aged 45-60 years with acute or convalescent COVID-19.

The rearrangement joins TRBV2 to TRBJ2-5; 8 bases are shared with TRBD1. Germline assignment: CDR1 SNHLY and CDR2 FYNNEI. The CDR3 length is 14 residues. The J segment lost 5 bases and the V segment lost 4 bases, leaving 6 bases of the junction unmatched. This CDR3 is CASSADRGRETQYF. The CDR3 DNA sequence: TGTGCCAGCAGTGCCGACAGGGGAAGGGAGACCCAGTACTTC.

The chain recombines TRBV7-6 with TRBJ2-1, with TRBD2 matching 10 bases. Per germline, CDR1 SGHVS and CDR2 FNYEAQ. V was clipped by 5 bases and J by 3 bases; unmatched bases: 4. The CDR3 contains 15 residues. Here the CDR3 reads CASSHTSGNYNEQFF. The CDR3 DNA reads as TGTGCCAGCAGCCATACTAGCGGGAACTACAATGAGCAGTTCTTC. The complete variable domain, with remaining parts taken from reference TRBV7-6 and TRBJ2-1, reads GAGVSQSPRYKVTKRGQDVALRCDPISGHVSLYWYRQALGQGPEFLTYFNYEAQQDKSGLPNDRFSAERPEGSISTLTIQRTEQRDSAMYRCASSHTSGNYNEQFFGPGTRLTVL.

The J gene is TRBJ2-3, the V gene TRBV15, with 14 bases aligning to TRBD2. Germline values: CDR1 LNHNV, CDR2 YYDKDF (reference sequence). The CDR3 runs to 16 residues. The V and J ends lost 1 base and 8 bases, in that order; junction bases with no gene match: 5. In nucleotides, the CDR3 is TGTGCCACCAGCAGAGTGACTAGCGGGGGGGCTCGTACGCAGTATTTT. The encoded protein is CATSRVTSGGARTQYF.

The V call is TRBV5-4, the J call TRBJ2-1; TRBD1 matches at 8 bases. CDR1 is SGHNT and CDR2 is YYREEE in the germline V gene (reference sequence). The CDR3 has 16 residues. Losses at the gene ends were 0 bases for V and 5 bases for J; bases not matched to a gene: 7. In nucleotides, the CDR3 is TGTGCCAGCAGCTTGGGACAGGGGCGAAGGGACAATGAGCAGTTCTTC. Its protein is CASSLGQGRRDNEQFF.

This chain links TRBV5-1 with TRBJ2-7; 10 nucleotides match TRBD2. The germline CDR1 and CDR2 sequences are SGHRS and YFSETQ. This CDR3 has 14 residues. Trimming removed 5 bases from V and 6 bases from J; junction bases left unmatched: 8. In nucleotides, the CDR3 is TGCGCCAGCAGGTCCCAGCGGGGGGGCCTCGAGCAGTACTTC. This gives the protein CASRSQRGGLEQYF. The full variable domain, completed using reference TRBV5-1 and TRBJ2-7, is KAGVTQTPRYLIKTRGQQVTLSCSPISGHRSVSWYQQTPGQGLQFLFEYFSETQRNKGNFPGRFSGRQFSNSRSEMNVSTLELGDSALYLCASRSQRGGLEQYFGPGTRLTVT.

This clone showed up just once. This sequence joins TRBV7-3 and TRBJ2-2; TRBD1 agrees at 8 bases. CDR3 length: 15 residues. After removal of 5 bases from V and 4 bases from J, the junction contained 6 bases not matched to a gene. Germline V gene lookup returns CDR1 SGHTA and CDR2 FQGTGA. Here the CDR3 reads CASSNRQGSTGELFF. In DNA form, the CDR3 reads TGTGCCAGCAGCAATAGACAGGGGAGCACCGGGGAGCTGTTTTTT.

V usage is TRBV7-9 and J usage is TRBJ2-7; D possibly corresponds to TRBD2 (6 bases). V was pared by 9 bases and J by 2 bases, with 17 bases between. Germline V gives CDR1 SEHNR, CDR2 FQNEAQ (reference sequence). The CDR3 is 14 amino acids. The CDR3: CASVWGGTTYEQYF. As DNA, the CDR3 is TGTGCCAGTGTCTGGGGAGGAACTACCTACGAGCAGTACTTC.

The chain employs TRBV9 and TRBJ2-1, with 9 bases aligning to TRBD2. V lost 3 bases and J lost 9; bases outside the gene matches: 10. This CDR3 comprises 15 residues. Germline CDR1 and CDR2: SGDLS and YYNGEE. This CDR3 is CASSESGRPLSEQFF. The CDR3 DNA reads as TGTGCCAGCAGCGAAAGCGGGAGGCCCCTCAGTGAGCAGTTCTTC.

The chain links TRBV27 to TRBJ2-7; D may be TRBD2 (5 bases). The ends were cut back, 5 bases at V and 0 bases at J, with 17 bases in the middle. The CDR3 is made up of 16 amino acids. Germline V gives CDR1 MNHEY, CDR2 SMNVEV (reference sequence). The CDR3 region is CASSPSSGPISYEQYF. In DNA, the CDR3 is TGTGCCAGCAGTCCCAGCAGCGGTCCAATCTCCTACGAGCAGTACTTC.

This rearrangement joins TRBV6-5 to TRBJ2-7; D perhaps matches TRBD2 (5 bases). The germline CDR1 and CDR2 sequences are MNHEY and SVGAGI. The germline V and J ends were trimmed by 6 bases and 3 bases, with 18 bases remaining between them. The CDR3 contains 15 residues. CDR3 loop: CASSAPLRGNYEQYF. CDR3 nucleotides: TGTGCCAGCAGCGCCCCGTTACGAGGGAACTACGAGCAGTACTTC.

This clone was seen once. V and J are TRBV5-4 and TRBJ1-6; 7 nucleotides line up with TRBD1. The CDR3 loop spans 16 amino acids. Germline V gene sequence: CDR1 SGHNT, CDR2 YYREEE (reference sequence). The V and J ends lost 4 bases and 10 bases, in that order; junction bases with no gene match: 14. DNA for the CDR3: TGTGCCAGCAGCGCGCGTGACAGGGCAGGCGGCTCACCCCTCCACTTT. Translated, it gives CASSARDRAGGSPLHF.

The chain recombines TRBV24-1 with TRBJ1-4; D is ambiguous. The CDR3 is made up of 16 amino acids. Trimming took 0 bases from V and 6 from J, leaving 13 bases between them. In germline, CDR1 is KGHDR, CDR2 SFDVKD. CDR3 nucleotide sequence: TGTGCCACCAGTGATTTGACCATTTTACCAGATGAAAAACTGTTTTTT. Translating gives CATSDLTILPDEKLFF.

CDR3 nucleotide sequence: TGTGCCAGCAGCCAAGTGAGAGTGAATGAGCAGTTCTTC. It encodes CASSQVRVNEQFF. The chain recombines TRBV4-2 with TRBJ2-1; unclear D gene. Trimming left V 1 base short and J 7 bases short, with 8 bases between. Germline V gene lookup returns CDR1 LGHNA and CDR2 YNFKEQ. The CDR3 length is 13 residues.

In this sample, this clone turned up a few times. The J gene is TRBJ1-2, the V gene TRBV19, with D uncertain. Germline V lookup: CDR1 LNHDA, CDR2 SQIVND (reference sequence). V dropped 5 bases and J dropped 5 bases, with 6 bases sitting between them. This CDR3 has 11 residues. CDR3 region: CASSSGYGYTF. The CDR3 DNA reads TGTGCCAGTAGTTCCGGTTATGGCTACACCTTC. Variable domain in full (rest from reference TRBV19 and TRBJ1-2): DGGITQSPKYLFRKEGQNVTLSCEQNLNHDAMYWYRQDPGQGLRLIYYSQIVNDFQKGDIAEGYSVSREKKESFPLTVTSAQKNPTAFYLCASSSGYGYTFGSGTRLTVV.

The chain joins TRBV15 to TRBJ1-1; D unresolved. Trimming cost V 0 bases and J 3 bases, with 5 bases left between them. The length of the CDR3 is 13 residues. In germline, CDR1 is LNHNV, CDR2 YYDKDF (reference sequence). CDR3 amino acids: CATSRDRDTEAFF. The CDR3 DNA is TGTGCCACCAGCAGAGATCGGGACACTGAAGCTTTCTTT.

This clone was seen a few times. V usage is TRBV10-3 and J usage is TRBJ2-1; 12 nucleotides line up with TRBD2. V lost 9 bases to trimming and J lost 14 bases; unmatched junction nucleotides: 11. The CDR3 spans 13 residues. Germline lookup yields CDR1 ENHRY and CDR2 SYGVKD. The CDR3 here is CAIASGGARAEFF. For the CDR3, the DNA is TGTGCCATTGCTAGCGGGGGGGCACGGGCTGAGTTCTTC.

The table lists this clone with a few counts. The J gene is TRBJ1-6, the V gene TRBV7-9, with D unresolved. Deletions cut 3 bases from V and 0 bases from J, with 6 bases between. The germline V gene encodes CDR1 SEHNR and CDR2 FQNEAQ (reference sequence). The CDR3 runs 15 residues. The CDR3, as DNA: TGTGCCAGCAGCTTCGGTAGCTCCTATAATTCACCCCTCCACTTT. Its translation: CASSFGSSYNSPLHF.

J is TRBJ1-1 and V is TRBV12-3 or TRBV12-4; 8 bases align to TRBD1. The CDR3 runs to 12 residues. Trimming removed 6 bases from V and 8 bases from J; junction bases left unmatched: 5. The CDR3 here is CASSRTGREAFF. For the CDR3, the DNA is TGTGCCAGCAGCAGGACAGGGAGGGAAGCTTTCTTT.

The gene calls are TRBV5-1 and TRBJ1-1; 8 nucleotides agree with TRBD1. Germline V lookup: CDR1 SGHRS, CDR2 YFSETQ. The trim removed 4 bases at V and 1 base at J, leaving 6 bases unmatched. The CDR3 consists of 15 residues. CDR3 sequence (DNA): TGCGCCAGCAGCCCGGGACAGGACCCGAACACTGAAGCTTTCTTT. This encodes CASSPGQDPNTEAFF.

The rearrangement joins TRBV5-1 to TRBJ1-5, with 7 nucleotides matching TRBD1. With V trimmed by 4 bases and J by 9 bases, 10 bases remained unmatched. Germline CDR1 is SGHRS and CDR2 is YFSETQ. CDR3 size: 14 residues. In DNA, the CDR3 is TGCGCCAGCAGCATTAGGGGGCGGGATGGGCCCCAGCATTTT. Protein sequence: CASSIRGRDGPQHF.

The chain combines TRBV19 with TRBJ1-2; D perhaps matches TRBD1 (5 bases). Germline lookup yields CDR1 LNHDA and CDR2 SQIVND (reference sequence). This CDR3 contains 13 residues. Between the trimmed V and J ends, which lost 5 bases and 4 bases, there was a span of 11 bases. The CDR3 loop reads CASSRDSGYGYTF. The CDR3 DNA follows: TGTGCCAGTAGTCGGGACTCGGGCTATGGCTACACCTTC.

The rearrangement links TRBV6-1 to TRBJ1-4, with unresolved D. Trimming removed 2 bases from V and 5 bases from J, with 9 bases in between. CDR1 and CDR2 (germline): MNHNS, SASEGT. The CDR3 loop spans 14 amino acids. CDR3 loop: CASSERQANEKLFF. The DNA for the CDR3 is TGTGCCAGCAGTGAAAGGCAGGCAAATGAAAAACTGTTTTTT.

Judged by abundance, this clone is medium-sized. V gene TRBV18 combines with J gene TRBJ2-7, with no clear D. V was cut by 0 bases and J by 1 base, with 7 bases left in between. Germline CDR1 reads KGHSH; CDR2 reads LQKENI. This CDR3 is built from 14 residues. For the CDR3, the DNA is TGTGCCAGCTCACCACCTGAAGAGTCCTACGAGCAGTACTTC. This codes for CASSPPEESYEQYF.

This clone was picked up one time. This CDR3 is CASSPGLAGGRTDTQYF. The DNA for the CDR3 is TGTGCCAGCAGCCCTGGACTAGCGGGGGGCCGCACAGATACGCAGTATTTT. This chain connects TRBV3-1 (or the pseudogene TRBV3-2) to TRBJ2-3, with 14 bases identical to TRBD2. This CDR3 region has 17 residues. Trimming took 4 bases from V and 1 from J; bases not matched to a gene: 4. Germline V gene sequence: CDR1 LGHDT, CDR2 YNNKEL (reference sequence).

The chain couples TRBV5-4 to TRBJ1-1; the D gene is possibly TRBD1 (6 bases). This CDR3 contains 16 residues. CDR1 is SGHNT, CDR2 YYREEE, per germline (reference sequence). V lost 3 bases and J lost 5, with 20 bases in between. The CDR3 sequence is CASSYTGLVKGTEAFF. The CDR3 DNA follows: TGTGCCAGCAGCTATACAGGGTTAGTTAAAGGGACTGAAGCTTTCTTT.

This clone was picked up one time. The chain couples TRBV5-1 to TRBJ1-5, with D possibly TRBD1 on 5 matching bases. The CDR3 is made up of 15 amino acids. V lost 2 bases to trimming and J lost 6 bases, with 15 bases between them. Germline loops: CDR1 SGHRS, CDR2 YFSETQ. The CDR3 DNA reads as TGCGCCAGCAGCTTATCCGGGGGAGCGGGTCAGCCCCAGCATTTT. It yields the protein CASSLSGGAGQPQHF. The entire variable domain, with the rest obtained from reference TRBV5-1 and TRBJ1-5, is as follows: KAGVTQTPRYLIKTRGQQVTLSCSPISGHRSVSWYQQTPGQGLQFLFEYFSETQRNKGNFPGRFSGRQFSNSRSEMNVSTLELGDSALYLCASSLSGGAGQPQHFGDGTRLSIL.

The chain joins TRBV13 to TRBJ1-2; TRBD1 agrees at 9 bases. Germline CDR1 PRHDT, CDR2 FYEKMQ (reference sequence). This CDR3 comprises 16 residues. The V and J ends lost 4 bases and 1 base, in that order; junction bases with no gene match: 7. The CDR3 DNA follows: TGTGCCAGCAGCTCAGGGGACAGGGAAGTTAACTATGGCTACACCTTC. Translation gives CASSSGDREVNYGYTF.

The J gene is TRBJ2-5, the V gene TRBV24-1; 8 bases line up with TRBD1. V lost 1 base to trimming and J lost 5 bases; unmatched junction nucleotides: 5. This CDR3 has 15 residues. CDR1 KGHDR and CDR2 SFDVKD come from the germline V gene. CDR3 DNA sequence: TGTGCCACCAGTGATTTTGGACAGGGTGGGGAGACCCAGTACTTC. It yields the protein CATSDFGQGGETQYF.

The chain links TRBV24-1 to TRBJ1-1; 8 bases are a match to TRBD1. CDR3 length equals 14 residues. In germline, CDR1 is KGHDR, CDR2 SFDVKD. Losses at the gene ends were 7 bases for V and 5 bases for J; bases not matched to a gene: 8. The CDR3 is CATREQGGVTEAFF. CDR3 nucleotides: TGTGCCACCAGGGAACAGGGGGGGGTTACTGAAGCTTTCTTT.

This sequence joins TRBV5-1 and TRBJ1-2; TRBD1 is a possible D gene (6 bases). Per the germline V gene, CDR1 is SGHRS and CDR2 is YFSETQ. The CDR3 loop spans 13 amino acids. The V end was cut by 3 bases, the J end by 6 bases, with 12 bases between. The chain's CDR3 is CASSSQGSDGYTF. DNA of the CDR3: TGCGCCAGCAGCTCCCAGGGGAGCGATGGCTACACCTTC. The full variable domain, with the rest looked up from reference TRBV5-1 and TRBJ1-2, is KAGVTQTPRYLIKTRGQQVTLSCSPISGHRSVSWYQQTPGQGLQFLFEYFSETQRNKGNFPGRFSGRQFSNSRSEMNVSTLELGDSALYLCASSSQGSDGYTFGSGTRLTVV.

The chain carries TRBV5-4 and TRBJ2-7; 7 bases are shared with TRBD1. Germline loops: CDR1 SGHNT, CDR2 YYREEE (reference sequence). This CDR3 has 14 residues. V was pared by 4 bases and J by 4 bases, with 8 bases of the junction left unmatched. The DNA for the CDR3 is TGTGCCAGCAGCCTGGACAGGATCGGTTACGAGCAGTACTTC. It is translated as CASSLDRIGYEQYF.